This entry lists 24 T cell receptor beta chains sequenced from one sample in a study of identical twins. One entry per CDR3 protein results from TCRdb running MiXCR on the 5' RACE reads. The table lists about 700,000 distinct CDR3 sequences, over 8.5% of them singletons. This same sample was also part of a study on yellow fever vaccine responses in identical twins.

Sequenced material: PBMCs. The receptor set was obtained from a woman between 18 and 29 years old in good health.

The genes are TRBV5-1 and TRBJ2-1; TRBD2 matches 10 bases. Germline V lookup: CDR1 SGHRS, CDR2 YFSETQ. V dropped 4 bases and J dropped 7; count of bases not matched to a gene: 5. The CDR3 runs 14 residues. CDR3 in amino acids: CASSQRTSGNEQFF. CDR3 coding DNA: TGCGCCAGCAGCCAACGGACTAGCGGAAATGAGCAGTTCTTC.

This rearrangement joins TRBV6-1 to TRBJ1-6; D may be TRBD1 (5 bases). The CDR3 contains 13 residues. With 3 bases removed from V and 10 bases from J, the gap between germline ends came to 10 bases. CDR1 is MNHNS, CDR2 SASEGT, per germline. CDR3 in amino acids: CASSEAGDSPLHF. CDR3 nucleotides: TGTGCCAGCAGTGAGGCGGGGGACTCACCCCTCCACTTT.

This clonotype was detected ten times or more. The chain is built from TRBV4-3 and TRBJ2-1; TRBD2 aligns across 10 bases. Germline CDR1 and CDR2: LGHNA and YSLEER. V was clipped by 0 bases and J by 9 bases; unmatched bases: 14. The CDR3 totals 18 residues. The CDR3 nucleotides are TGCGCCAGCAGCCAAGATCTGGCTAGCGGGAGAGTAATGGGTGAGCAGTTCTTC. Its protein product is CASSQDLASGRVMGEQFF.

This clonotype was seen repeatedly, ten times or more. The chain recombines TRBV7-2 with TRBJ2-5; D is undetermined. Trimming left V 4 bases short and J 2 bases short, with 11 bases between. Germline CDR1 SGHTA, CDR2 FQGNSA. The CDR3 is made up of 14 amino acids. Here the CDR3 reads CASSSDSNQETQYF. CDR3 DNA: TGTGCCAGCAGCTCAGATAGCAATCAAGAGACCCAGTACTTC.

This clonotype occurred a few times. The CDR3, as DNA: TGCAGTGCTAGTGAGCGGATCACCCAGCCCCAGCATTTT. It specifies CSASERITQPQHF. V usage is TRBV20-1 and J usage is TRBJ1-5; D ambiguous. The germline V gene encodes CDR1 DFQATT and CDR2 SNEGSKA (reference sequence). This CDR3 spans 13 amino acids. The germline V and J ends were trimmed by 3 bases and 7 bases, with 13 bases remaining between them.

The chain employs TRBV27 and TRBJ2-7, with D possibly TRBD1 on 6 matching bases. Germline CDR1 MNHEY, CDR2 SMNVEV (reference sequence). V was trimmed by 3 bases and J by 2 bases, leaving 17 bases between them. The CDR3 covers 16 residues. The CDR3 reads CASSFRDNSLPYEQYF. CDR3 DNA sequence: TGTGCCAGCAGTTTCCGGGACAACTCTTTACCCTACGAGCAGTACTTC.

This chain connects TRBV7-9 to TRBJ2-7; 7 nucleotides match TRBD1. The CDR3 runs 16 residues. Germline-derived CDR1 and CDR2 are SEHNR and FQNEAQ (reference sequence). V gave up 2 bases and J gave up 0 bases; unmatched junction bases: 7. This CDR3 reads CASSLSQGLNSYEQYF. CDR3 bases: TGTGCCAGCAGCTTATCACAGGGGCTGAACTCCTACGAGCAGTACTTC.

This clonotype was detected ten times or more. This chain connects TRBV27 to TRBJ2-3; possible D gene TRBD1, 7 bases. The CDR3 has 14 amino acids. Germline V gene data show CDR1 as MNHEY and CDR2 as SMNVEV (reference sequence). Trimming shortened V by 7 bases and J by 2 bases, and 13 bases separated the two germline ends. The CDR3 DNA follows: TGTGCCAGCATACGCAGGGGGGACACAGATACGCAGTATTTT. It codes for CASIRRGDTDTQYF.

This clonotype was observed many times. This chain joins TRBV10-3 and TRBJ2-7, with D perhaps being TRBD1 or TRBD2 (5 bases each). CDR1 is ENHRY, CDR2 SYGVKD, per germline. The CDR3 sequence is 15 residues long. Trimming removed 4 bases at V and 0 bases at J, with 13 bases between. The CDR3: CAISGGAGSSYEQYF. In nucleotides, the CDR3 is TGTGCCATCAGTGGAGGGGCAGGGAGCTCCTACGAGCAGTACTTC.

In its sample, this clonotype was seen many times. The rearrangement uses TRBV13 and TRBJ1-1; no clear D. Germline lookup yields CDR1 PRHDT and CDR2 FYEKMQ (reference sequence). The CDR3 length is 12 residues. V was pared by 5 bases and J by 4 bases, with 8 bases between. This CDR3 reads CASSTRPTEAFF. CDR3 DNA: TGTGCCAGCAGCACCCGACCCACTGAAGCTTTCTTT. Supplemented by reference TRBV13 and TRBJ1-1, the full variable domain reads AAGVIQSPRHLIKEKRETATLKCYPIPRHDTVYWYQQGPGQDPQFLISFYEKMQSDKGSIPDRFSAQQFSDYHSELNMSSLELGDSALYFCASSTRPTEAFFGQGTRLTVV.

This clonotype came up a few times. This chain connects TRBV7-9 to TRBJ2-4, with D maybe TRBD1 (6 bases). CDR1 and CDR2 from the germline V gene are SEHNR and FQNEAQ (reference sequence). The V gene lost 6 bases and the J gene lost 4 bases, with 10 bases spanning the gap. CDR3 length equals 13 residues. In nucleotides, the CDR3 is TGTGCCAGCAGTCTCCAGGGGAAAAACATTCAGTACTTC. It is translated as CASSLQGKNIQYF.

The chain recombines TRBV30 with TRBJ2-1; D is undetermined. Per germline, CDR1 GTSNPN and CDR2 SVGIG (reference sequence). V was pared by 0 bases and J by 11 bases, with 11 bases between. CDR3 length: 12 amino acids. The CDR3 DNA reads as TGTGCCTGGAGTGTAGTCTTCAGTCAGCAGTTCTTC. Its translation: CAWSVVFSQQFF. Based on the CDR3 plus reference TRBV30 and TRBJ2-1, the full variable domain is SQTIHQWPATLVQPVGSPLSLECTVEGTSNPNLYWYRQAAGRGLQLLFYSVGIGQISSEVPQNLSASRPQDRQFILSSKKLLLSDSGFYLCAWSVVFSQQFFGPGTRLTVL.

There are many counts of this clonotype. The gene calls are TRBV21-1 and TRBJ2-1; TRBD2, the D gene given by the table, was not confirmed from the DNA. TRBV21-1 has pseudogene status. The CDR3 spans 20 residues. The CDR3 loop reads CASSKEGLAGVSPRYNEQFF. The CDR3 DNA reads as TGTGCCAGCAGCAAAGAGGGGCTAGCGGGAGTCTCCCCTCGTTACAATGAGCAGTTCTTC.

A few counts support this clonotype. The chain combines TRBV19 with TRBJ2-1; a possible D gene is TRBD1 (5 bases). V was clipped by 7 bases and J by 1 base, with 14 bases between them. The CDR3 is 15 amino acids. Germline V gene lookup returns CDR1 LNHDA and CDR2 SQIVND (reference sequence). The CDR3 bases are TGTGCCAGTACTCCAGGGCCGCTTTCCTACAATGAGCAGTTCTTC. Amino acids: CASTPGPLSYNEQFF.

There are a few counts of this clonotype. The CDR3 spells CASSLGAGSRNEQYF. In DNA form, the CDR3 reads TGTGCCAGCAGCTTGGGGGCCGGCTCCCGGAACGAGCAGTACTTC. The rearrangement uses TRBV11-2 and TRBJ2-7, with D perhaps TRBD1 (6 bases). The V gene's germline CDR1 is SGHAT and CDR2 FQNNGV. The length of the CDR3 is 15 residues. V lost 3 bases and J 5 bases, leaving 17 bases between the germline ends. Filled out from reference TRBV11-2 and TRBJ2-7, the complete variable domain reads EAGVAQSPRYKIIEKRQSVAFWCNPISGHATLYWYQQILGQGPKLLIQFQNNGVVDDSQLPKDRFSAERLKGVDSTLKIQPAKLEDSAVYLCASSLGAGSRNEQYFGPGTRLTVT.

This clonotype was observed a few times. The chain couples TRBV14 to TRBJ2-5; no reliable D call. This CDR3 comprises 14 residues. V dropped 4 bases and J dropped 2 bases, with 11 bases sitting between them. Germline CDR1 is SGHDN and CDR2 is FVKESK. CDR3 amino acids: CASSPPRAQETQYF. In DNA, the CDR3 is TGTGCCAGCAGCCCCCCGCGAGCACAAGAGACCCAGTACTTC.

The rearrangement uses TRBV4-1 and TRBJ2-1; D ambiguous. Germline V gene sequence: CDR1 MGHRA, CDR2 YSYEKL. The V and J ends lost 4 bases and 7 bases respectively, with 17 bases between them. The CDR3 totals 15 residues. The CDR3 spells CASSPGSRLSNEQFF. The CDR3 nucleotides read TGCGCCAGCAGCCCGGGCTCCAGATTGTCGAATGAGCAGTTCTTC.

The CDR3 is CASRDSGLAAGELFF. The CDR3 DNA follows: TGCGCCAGCAGGGATAGCGGACTAGCGGCCGGGGAGCTGTTTTTT. V and J are TRBV5-1 and TRBJ2-2, with 10 nucleotides matching TRBD2. With 5 bases clipped from V and 6 bases from J, the junction kept 7 bases outside the gene matches. CDR3 size: 15 residues. The germline V gene has CDR1 SGHRS and CDR2 YFSETQ.

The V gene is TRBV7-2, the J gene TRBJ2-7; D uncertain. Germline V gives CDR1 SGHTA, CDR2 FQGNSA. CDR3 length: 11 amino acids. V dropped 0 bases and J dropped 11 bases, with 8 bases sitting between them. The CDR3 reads CASSLAGDKYF. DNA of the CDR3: TGTGCCAGCAGCTTAGCCGGAGATAAGTACTTC.

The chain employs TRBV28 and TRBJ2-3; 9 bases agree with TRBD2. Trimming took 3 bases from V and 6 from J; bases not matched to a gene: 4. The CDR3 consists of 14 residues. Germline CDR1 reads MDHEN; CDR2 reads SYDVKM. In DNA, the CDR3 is TGTGCCAGCAGTTTTAGGCTAGCGGGGGATACGCAGTATTTT. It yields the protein CASSFRLAGDTQYF.

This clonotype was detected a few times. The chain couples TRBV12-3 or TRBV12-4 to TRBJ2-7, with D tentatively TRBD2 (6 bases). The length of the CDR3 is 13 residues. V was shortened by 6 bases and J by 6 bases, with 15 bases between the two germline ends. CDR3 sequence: CASSRDSTTEQYF. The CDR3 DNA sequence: TGTGCCAGCAGCCGGGACTCTACTACCGAGCAGTACTTC.

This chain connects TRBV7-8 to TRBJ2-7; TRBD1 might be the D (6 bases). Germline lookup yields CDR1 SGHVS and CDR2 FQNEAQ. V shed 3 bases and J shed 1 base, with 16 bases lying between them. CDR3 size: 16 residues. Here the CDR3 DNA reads TGTGCCAGCAGCTTGAACAGGGTTAAGATGTCCTACGAGCAGTACTTC. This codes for CASSLNRVKMSYEQYF.

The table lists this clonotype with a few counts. The CDR3 region has the DNA TGTGCCAGCAGTGAGGGGGCTAGCAATGAGCAGTTCTTC. It specifies CASSEGASNEQFF. The V and J genes are TRBV6-4 and TRBJ2-1; D is possibly TRBD1 (6 bases). In germline, CDR1 is MRHNA, CDR2 SNTAGT. CDR3 length: 13 residues. V gave up 3 bases and J gave up 6 bases, with 9 bases separating them.

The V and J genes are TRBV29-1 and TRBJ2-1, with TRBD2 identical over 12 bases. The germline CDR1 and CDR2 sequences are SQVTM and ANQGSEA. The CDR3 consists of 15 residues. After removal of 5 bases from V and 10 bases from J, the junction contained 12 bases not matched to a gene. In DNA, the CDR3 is TGCAGCGTTCTTATGACTAGCGGGAGATTTGGGGAGCAGTTCTTC. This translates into CSVLMTSGRFGEQFF.